A selection of T cell receptor beta chains follows, all from one sample in a study of shared clonotypes between healthy human individuals. Profiled with immunoSEQ multiplex PCR; TCRdb holds only in-frame clones, not every one. Here the sample spans some 1.4 million clones, more than 95% being singletons. The specimen was naive CD4+ T cells sorted from blood. The receptors stem from a man aged 25 to 40 in good health. Both conserved end residues are part of each CDR3. D genes are given only for firm matches. Not every row has a clone size; where given, it reads once, few, many or a size class.

J | size | V | D | CDR3 | DNA
TRBJ2-2 | NA | TRBV5-1 | NA | CASSLGPTLATGELFF | TGCGCCAGCAGCTTGGGGCCTACGCTAGCGACCGGGGAGCTGTTTTTT
TRBJ2-7 | NA | TRBV9 | TRBD1 | CASSLGQGNHEQYF | TGTGCCAGCAGCCTTGGACAGGGAAACCACGAGCAGTACTTC
TRBJ2-1 | NA | TRBV10-2 | TRBD2 | CASSESRLAGVVYNEQFF | TGCGCCAGCAGTGAGTCGAGGCTAGCGGGAGTTGTCTACAATGAGCAGTTCTTC
TRBJ2-7 | once | TRBV6-1 | NA | CASQRAVGSYEQYF | TGTGCCAGCCAACGAGCGGTGGGCTCCTACGAGCAGTACTTC
TRBJ2-2 | NA | TRBV19 | NA | CASSPQDTGELFF | TGTGCCAGTAGTCCGCAGGACACCGGGGAGCTGTTTTTT
TRBJ2-7 | NA | TRBV9 | NA | CASSVGPAGDHYEQYF | TGTGCCAGCAGCGTAGGTCCGGCAGGGGATCACTACGAGCAGTACTTC
TRBJ2-3 | NA | TRBV28 | TRBD2 | CASSSPTSGRPDTQYF | TGTGCCAGCAGTTCCCCAACTAGCGGGAGGCCAGATACGCAGTATTTT
TRBJ2-5 | few | TRBV5-5 | NA | CASSFRETQYF | TGTGCCAGCAGCTTTAGAGAGACCCAGTACTTC
TRBJ2-1 | NA | TRBV10-3 | NA | CAIGPGLPDNEQFF | TGTGCCATCGGACCGGGACTCCCAGACAATGAGCAGTTCTTC
TRBJ2-5 | NA | TRBV5-1 | TRBD2 | CASSLAGSGEETQYF | TGCGCCAGCAGCTTGGCGGGTAGCGGGGAAGAGACCCAGTACTTC
TRBJ2-7 | NA | TRBV7-7 | TRBD1 | CASSQGQGTSYEQYF | TGTGCTAGCAGCCAGGGACAGGGAACCTCCTACGAGCAGTACTTC
TRBJ2-2 | NA | TRBV5-1 | NA | CASSSEVQGGELFF | TGCGCCAGCAGCTCGGAGGTACAGGGCGGGGAGCTGTTTTTT
TRBJ1-2 | NA | TRBV30 | NA | CAWRERDDFYGYTF | TGTGCCTGGCGGGAGAGGGACGACTTCTATGGCTACACCTTC
TRBJ2-7 | NA | TRBV27 | TRBD2 | CASSFGLAGRYEQYF | TGTGCCAGCAGTTTCGGACTAGCGGGGCGCTACGAGCAGTACTTC
TRBJ2-1 | once | TRBV5-4 | TRBD1 | CASSTSGGEEQFF | TGTGCCAGCAGCACCTCAGGGGGAGAGGAGCAGTTCTTC
TRBJ2-1 | NA | TRBV18 | TRBD1 | CASSPRLTGVFYNEQFF | TGTGCCAGCTCACCACGGTTGACAGGGGTGTTCTACAATGAGCAGTTCTTC
TRBJ1-2 | NA | TRBV29-1 | NA | CSADRGLGYTF | TGCAGCGCCGATCGAGGGCTAGGCTACACCTTC
TRBJ2-5 | NA | TRBV6-5 | NA | CASSYQWTPGETQYF | TGTGCCAGCAGTTACCAGTGGACCCCGGGCGAGACCCAGTACTTC
TRBJ2-1 | NA | TRBV27 | TRBD1 | CASSLARTGARNEQFF | TGTGCCAGCAGTCTAGCGCGGACAGGGGCGAGGAATGAGCAGTTCTTC
TRBJ2-1 | NA | TRBV19 | TRBD2 | CASSTGLAGINGDEQFF | TGTGCCAGTAGTACCGGACTAGCGGGTATCAATGGGGATGAGCAGTTCTTC
TRBJ1-2 | NA | TRBV5-4 | NA | CASSLDSGRAERRYTF | TGTGCCAGCAGCTTGGATTCTGGCAGGGCGGAGAGACGCTACACCTTC
TRBJ2-4 | NA | TRBV18 | NA | CASSPKDTGHKNIQYF | TGTGCCAGCTCACCAAAGGATACAGGACACAAAAACATTCAGTACTTC
TRBJ2-2 | NA | TRBV29-1 | NA | CSVGPYRRGSGELFF | TGCAGCGTTGGGCCTTACCGCCGGGGTTCCGGGGAGCTGTTTTTT
TRBJ2-5 | NA | TRBV5-4 | NA | CASSLGGGHQETQYF | TGTGCCAGCAGCCTGGGTGGGGGGCACCAAGAGACCCAGTACTTC
TRBJ2-1 | NA | TRBV2 | NA | CASSVEAAAYNEQFF | TGTGCCAGCAGTGTGGAGGCGGCGGCCTACAATGAGCAGTTCTTC
TRBJ2-3 | NA | TRBV9 | TRBD1 | CASSVDPGGAVVDTQYF | TGTGCCAGCAGCGTCGACCCAGGGGGCGCCGTTGTAGATACGCAGTATTTT
TRBJ2-1 | NA | TRBV19 | TRBD1 | CASKQRTGAYNEQFF | TGTGCCAGTAAACAGAGGACAGGGGCTTACAATGAGCAGTTCTTC
TRBJ1-2 | NA | TRBV28 | NA | CAIPGAPLGGYTF | TGTGCCATCCCCGGGGCCCCTCTGGGTGGCTACACCTTC
TRBJ1-2 | NA | TRBV7-9 | NA | CASSHRDPNYGYTF | TGTGCCAGCAGCCACAGGGACCCTAACTATGGCTACACCTTC
TRBJ2-1 | NA | TRBV5-1 | TRBD2 | CASGILAGAVSEQFF | TGCGCCAGCGGGATCCTAGCGGGAGCGGTAAGTGAGCAGTTCTTC
TRBJ2-7 | once | TRBV5-1 | NA | CASNVVSGTSYEQYF | TGCGCCAGCAACGTCGTGTCAGGGACGTCCTACGAGCAGTACTTC
TRBJ2-5 | NA | TRBV5-1 | NA | CASSLGGYQETQYF | TGCGCCAGCAGCTTGGGAGGGTACCAAGAGACCCAGTACTTC
TRBJ2-1 | once | TRBV7-3 | NA | CASSLIGTEYNEQFF | TGTGCCAGCAGCTTAATAGGGACGGAATACAATGAGCAGTTCTTC
TRBJ2-5 | NA | TRBV12-5 | NA | CASSKLGVQETQYF | TGTGCTAGTTCTAAGTTGGGAGTACAAGAGACCCAGTACTTC
TRBJ2-2 | NA | TRBV5-1 | TRBD2 | CASSPSAGGPGELFF | TGCGCCAGCAGTCCATCGGCGGGAGGGCCCGGGGAGCTGTTTTTT
TRBJ1-2 | NA | TRBV7-8 | NA | CASSAQFGGIFKYGYTF | TGTGCCAGCAGCGCCCAGTTCGGGGGGATATTCAAATATGGCTACACCTTC
TRBJ2-3 | NA | TRBV7-8 | NA | CASSLVLGGGTDTQYF | TGTGCCAGCAGCTTAGTATTGGGCGGTGGCACAGATACGCAGTATTTT
TRBJ2-7 | NA | TRBV28 | TRBD1 | CATPTGGASYEQYF | TGTGCCACCCCCACAGGGGGCGCCTCCTACGAGCAGTACTTC
TRBJ2-7 | NA | TRBV28 | TRBD2 | CASSFFRSTSGYEQYF | TGTGCCAGCAGTTTTTTTCGGTCTACTAGCGGATACGAGCAGTACTTC
TRBJ2-7 | NA | TRBV20-1 | NA | CSAGGYYEQYF | TGCAGTGCGGGGGGATACTACGAGCAGTACTTC
TRBJ2-2 | NA | TRBV10-1 | NA | CASSELEGIGELFF | TGCGCCAGCAGTGAGTTAGAAGGTATCGGGGAGCTGTTTTTT
TRBJ2-7 | NA | TRBV9 | NA | CASSVAVQPSYEQYF | TGTGCCAGCAGCGTAGCGGTACAGCCCTCCTACGAGCAGTACTTC
TRBJ2-1 | NA | TRBV29-1 | TRBD2 | CSQKRLAGGRVMDEQFF | TGCAGCCAGAAGCGACTAGCGGGAGGCCGGGTTATGGATGAGCAGTTCTTC
TRBJ2-7 | NA | TRBV5-1 | TRBD1 | CASSSRTGDEQYF | TGCGCCAGCAGCTCAAGGACAGGGGACGAGCAGTACTTC
TRBJ2-3 | once | TRBV2 | NA | CASSEVTAHTDTQYF | TGTGCCAGCAGTGAAGTGACAGCCCACACAGATACGCAGTATTTT
TRBJ2-5 | NA | TRBV2 | NA | CASSPDTGGETQYF | TGTGCCAGCAGTCCGGACACCGGCGGGGAGACCCAGTACTTC
TRBJ2-1 | NA | TRBV5-1 | TRBD2 | CASSLSSGTYNEQFF | TGCGCCAGCAGCCTTAGTAGCGGGACCTACAATGAGCAGTTCTTC
TRBJ2-4 | NA | TRBV5-1 | TRBD1 | CASSSLGTDLQYF | TGCGCCAGCAGCTCCCTGGGGACAGACCTTCAGTACTTC
TRBJ1-4 | NA | TRBV10-1 | NA | CASSDGTPGARKLFF | TGCGCCAGCAGTGACGGGACCCCAGGAGCTCGGAAACTGTTTTTT
TRBJ2-5 | NA | TRBV11-2 | NA | CASSLLGAFQYF | TGTGCCAGCAGCTTATTAGGGGCGTTCCAGTACTTC
TRBJ2-7 | NA | TRBV21-1 | NA | CAIHSAEYEQYF | TGTGCCATCCACTCGGCGGAATACGAGCAGTACTTC
TRBJ1-5 | NA | TRBV10-1 | TRBD1 | CASSEPPTGTGRSNQPQHF | TGCGCCAGCAGTGAGCCCCCTACCGGGACAGGGAGAAGCAATCAGCCCCAGCATTTT
TRBJ2-2 | NA | TRBV25-1 | TRBD1 | CASGTGGGTGELFF | TGTGCCAGCGGGACAGGGGGCGGCACCGGGGAGCTGTTTTTT
TRBJ2-3 | NA | TRBV18 | NA | CASSPALARGTDTQYF | TGTGCCAGCTCACCTGCCCTAGCGCGGGGCACAGATACGCAGTATTTT
TRBJ2-2 | NA | TRBV19 | NA | CASSITRNTGELFF | TGTGCCAGTAGTATAACAAGGAACACCGGGGAGCTGTTTTTT